Shown below are 13 T cell receptor beta chains from a single sample sequenced in a study of control samples from healthy donors and cancer patients. The repertoire was sequenced with immunoSEQ multiplex PCR; TCRdb's copy has only in-frame clones and lacks some. The sample shows around 70,000 clones, over 90% of them seen only once. Sequences were obtained from blood. The receptors derive from a woman aged 30 to 39 in good health.

V is TRBV11-2 and J is TRBJ1-2; D uncertain. Germline CDR1 SGHAT, CDR2 FQNNGV. Trimming took 5 bases from V and 8 from J, leaving 18 bases between them. The CDR3 has 14 residues. In nucleotides, the CDR3 is TGTGCCAGCAGCCCGCGACTTGGGGTTGGAGGCTACACCTTC. Protein product: CASSPRLGVGGYTF.

The chain uses TRBV11-3 and TRBJ2-1; D not resolved. V lost 5 bases to trimming and J lost 3 bases, with 11 bases between them. This CDR3 is built from 14 residues. Germline lookup yields CDR1 SGHNT and CDR2 YENEEA. The CDR3 nucleotides are TGTGCCAGCAGCACCGGGTCCCTCTACAATGAGCAGTTCTTC. Translation: CASSTGSLYNEQFF.

The J gene is TRBJ1-1, the V gene TRBV7-9, with D maybe TRBD1 (5 bases). Germline V gene sequence: CDR1 SEHNR, CDR2 FQNEAQ (reference sequence). Trimming left V 1 base short and J 3 bases short, with 12 bases between. CDR3 length equals 15 residues. CDR3 protein: CASSLGSGFDTEAFF. The CDR3 nucleotides are TGTGCCAGCAGCTTAGGATCAGGGTTCGACACTGAAGCTTTCTTT.

The chain has TRBV27 and TRBJ1-5, with TRBD1 as a possible D gene (6 bases). V was cut by 5 bases and J by 4 bases, with 12 bases left in between. CDR1 and CDR2 (germline): MNHEY, SMNVEV (reference sequence). The CDR3 has 14 amino acids. The CDR3 loop reads CASSLPGVNQPQHF. The CDR3 DNA is TGTGCCAGCAGTCTTCCAGGGGTTAATCAGCCCCAGCATTTT.

The chain is built from TRBV19 and TRBJ1-3, with D unclear. Trimming removed 8 bases at V and 1 base at J, with 21 bases between. There are 17 residues in the CDR3. Germline V gene data show CDR1 as LNHDA and CDR2 as SQIVND (reference sequence). DNA of the CDR3: TGTGCCAGTTCGAACCCGGGAAAACTGCTTTCTGGAAACACCATATATTTT. As protein: CASSNPGKLLSGNTIYF.

The chain links TRBV27 to TRBJ2-5; TRBD2 aligns across 8 bases. Germline CDR1 and CDR2: MNHEY and SMNVEV (reference sequence). Germline trimming cut 6 bases from V and 3 bases from J; bases unmatched to any gene: 12. The CDR3 covers 16 residues. DNA for the CDR3: TGTGCCAGCAGCCCTCTGCGGCGGGGGGACGAAGAGACCCAGTACTTC. Its protein is CASSPLRRGDEETQYF.

The chain links TRBV4-1 to TRBJ1-2; TRBD1 might be the D (5 bases). V was pared by 0 bases and J by 5 bases, with 10 bases between. Germline loops: CDR1 MGHRA, CDR2 YSYEKL. The CDR3 runs 14 residues. The CDR3 nucleotides read TGCGCCAGCAGCCAAGATATCGGGGGTTATGGCTACACCTTC. Protein product: CASSQDIGGYGYTF.

The chain combines TRBV5-5 with TRBJ1-5, with TRBD1 as a possible D gene (5 bases). This CDR3 has 17 residues. Looked up from germline, CDR1 is SGHKS and CDR2 is YYEKEE (reference sequence). Trimming shortened V by 4 bases and J by 2 bases, and 19 bases separated the two germline ends. CDR3 nucleotides: TGTGCCAGCAGCCCCCTCCCCGGGACGGAGGGCAATCAGCCCCAGCATTTT. Its protein is CASSPLPGTEGNQPQHF.

V and J are TRBV19 and TRBJ1-3; D may be TRBD1 (5 bases). Between the trimmed V and J ends, which lost 6 bases and 0 bases, there was a span of 15 bases. This CDR3 spans 16 amino acids. Germline loops: CDR1 LNHDA, CDR2 SQIVND (reference sequence). CDR3 region: CASRSDGTSSGNTIYF. The CDR3 coding sequence is TGTGCCAGTAGATCCGACGGGACTAGCTCTGGAAACACCATATATTTT. The complete variable domain, with remaining parts taken from reference TRBV19 and TRBJ1-3, reads DGGITQSPKYLFRKEGQNVTLSCEQNLNHDAMYWYRQDPGQGLRLIYYSQIVNDFQKGDIAEGYSVSREKKESFPLTVTSAQKNPTAFYLCASRSDGTSSGNTIYFGEGSWLTVV.

V and J are TRBV18 and TRBJ1-1; D is unclear. The CDR3 is made up of 13 amino acids. Trimming pared 5 bases from V and 1 base from J, leaving 8 bases between. Germline lookup yields CDR1 KGHSH and CDR2 LQKENI. The CDR3 nucleotides read TGTGCCAGCTCAGTGTCACGGAACACTGAAGCTTTCTTT. This gives the protein CASSVSRNTEAFF.

This chain joins TRBV19 and TRBJ1-1, with D maybe TRBD1 (5 bases). The ends were cut back, 6 bases at V and 0 bases at J, with 11 bases in the middle. CDR3 length: 14 amino acids. Germline lookup yields CDR1 LNHDA and CDR2 SQIVND (reference sequence). The CDR3: CASSFGGLNTEAFF. The CDR3 DNA follows: TGTGCCAGTAGCTTCGGGGGTTTGAACACTGAAGCTTTCTTT.

This chain joins TRBV3-1 (or the pseudogene TRBV3-2) and TRBJ2-5, with D uncertain. V dropped 4 bases and J dropped 5 bases, with 14 bases sitting between them. This CDR3 spans 14 amino acids. Per germline, CDR1 LGHDT and CDR2 YNNKEL (reference sequence). For the CDR3, the DNA is TGTGCCAGCAGCCTCAAGGTGTTTGGGGAGACCCAGTACTTC. The encoded protein is CASSLKVFGETQYF.

The rearrangement links TRBV19 to TRBJ1-1, with D possibly being TRBD1 (6 bases). CDR1 LNHDA and CDR2 SQIVND come from the germline V gene (reference sequence). Between the trimmed V and J ends, which lost 6 bases and 1 base, there was a span of 15 bases. This CDR3 has 15 amino acids. The DNA for the CDR3 is TGTGCCAGTAGCACCGCTCGGGGGCCGAACACTGAAGCTTTCTTT. It is translated as CASSTARGPNTEAFF. The full variable domain, in which reference TRBV19 and TRBJ1-1 provide the parts outside the CDR3, is DGGITQSPKYLFRKEGQNVTLSCEQNLNHDAMYWYRQDPGQGLRLIYYSQIVNDFQKGDIAEGYSVSREKKESFPLTVTSAQKNPTAFYLCASSTARGPNTEAFFGQGTRLTVV.